This TCR beta chain comes out of a study of blood T cell repertoires in COVID-19 (TCRdb year 2020). About the study as a whole: Samples covering the acute and convalescent phases of COVID-19 were provided by collaborators in the United States, Italy and Spain. The prospective study material was composed of cDNA or gDNA derived from T cells, B-cell-depleted T cells, or PBMCs. The dataset comprised deeply sampled blood TCRbeta repertoires from subjects exposed to, actively infected with, or recovered from COVID-19. The repertoires were made available in a free public database intended to serve as a resource for research on the immune response to SARS-CoV-2. The samples were drawn from the first 160 participants of the ongoing ImmuneRACE study and from about 1,200 subjects provided by 6 global collaborators. Nearly every sample came with metadata listing a de-identified subject ID, COVID-19 status, age in years and sex. Where available, HLA class I and class II types were taken from metadata supplied by the sample provider and were not determined by assay-based typing. Paper-wide results and their limitations: The amount of clinical and demographic metadata varied by source and participant and was provided uncurated.

TCRbeta CDR3 regions were amplified from genomic DNA by means of the immunoSEQ Assay, a bias-controlled multiplex PCR. The study's processing was this. Nucleated cell counts per sample were estimated from amplification of reference gene primers within the assay. Sequence reads were collapsed and filtered to measure the absolute abundance of every unique TCRbeta CDR3 rearrangement. Productive Simpson clonality was computed per sample as the square root of Simpson's diversity index over productive rearrangements. Sourced from immuneACCESS, this table was stored by TCRdb with only in-frame sequences that have V and J called. A share of the clones is absent; for the studies checked, an unresolved V gene accounts for under half, and the remainder has no known explanation. That table supplies the V and J calls and clone size; D and trimming were determined from the DNA. The sample table contains more than 70,000 clones; only one count was recorded for approximately 78% of them. Around a quarter of the sample is taken by the ten largest.

The collaborating institutions used their own protocols to collect whole blood in K2EDTA tubes. Collaborator samples were shipped for TCRbeta analysis as frozen whole blood, isolated PBMCs, or DNA extracted from either sample type. In the case of this clone: Its antigen is not yet known. Base quality data are lacking; no much larger clone is found one base away.

Sample: peripheral blood. This clonotype was obtained from a human donor in a cohort sampled during active COVID-19.

The CDR3 loop reads CASSRSGQFTGELFF. The nucleotide sequence reads TGTGCCAGCAGCCGTTCAGGGCAGTTCACCGGGGAGCTGTTTTTT. The sequence is built from TRBV11-2 and TRBJ2-2; a weak D assignment points to TRBD1 (5 bases agree). The CDR3 sequence holds 15 residues, the cysteine and phenylalanine included. Only the CDR3 portion is preserved as DNA: 45 bases, with reading frame beginning at the first base. Between the V and J ends, shortened by 5 bases and 4 bases respectively, the junction contains 14 bases. CDR1 and CDR2 were assigned from the germline V gene as SGHAT and FQNNGV.